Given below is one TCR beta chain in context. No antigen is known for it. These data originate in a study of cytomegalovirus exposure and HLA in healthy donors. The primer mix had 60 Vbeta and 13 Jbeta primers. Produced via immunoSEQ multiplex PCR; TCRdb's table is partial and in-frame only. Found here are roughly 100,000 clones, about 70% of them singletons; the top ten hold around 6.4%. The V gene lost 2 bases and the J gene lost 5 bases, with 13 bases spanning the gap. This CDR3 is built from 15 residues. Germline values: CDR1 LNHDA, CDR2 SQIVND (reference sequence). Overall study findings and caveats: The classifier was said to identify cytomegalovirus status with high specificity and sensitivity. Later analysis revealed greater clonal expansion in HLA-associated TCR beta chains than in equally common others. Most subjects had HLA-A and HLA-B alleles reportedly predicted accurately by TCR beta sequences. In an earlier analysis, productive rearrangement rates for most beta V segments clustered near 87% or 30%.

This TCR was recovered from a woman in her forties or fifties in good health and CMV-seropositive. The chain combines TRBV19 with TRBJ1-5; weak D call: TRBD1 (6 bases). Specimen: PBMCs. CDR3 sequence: CASSIWQGPDQPQHF. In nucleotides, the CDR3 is TGTGCCAGTAGTATATGGCAGGGGCCTGATCAGCCCCAGCATTTT.